The clone carrying this T cell receptor (beta chain) was picked up many times. CDR1 is MGHRA, CDR2 YSYEKL, per germline. The ends were cut back, 1 base at V and 0 bases at J, with 9 bases in the middle. The CDR3 runs to 16 residues. TCRdb called the 5' RACE reads again in MiXCR, with one record for every CDR3 protein. The sample includes approximately 70,000 distinct CDR3 sequences, approximately 11% of them seen just once. These data come from a study of early T cells in non-severe SARS-CoV-2 infection. The J gene is TRBJ1-4, the V gene TRBV4-1, with D unresolved. The TCR originated in an adult who was a healthcare worker with PCR-confirmed SARS-CoV-2 infection or an uninfected control (not recorded which). Sequenced here: whole blood, sampled at baseline. CDR3 coding DNA: TGCGCCAGCAGCCAAGCGGCAGGAGCAACTAATGAAAAACTGTTTTTT. Its translation is CASSQAAGATNEKLFF.